These 14 T cell receptor beta chains originate from one sample sequenced in a study of identical twins. TCRdb processed the 5' RACE reads anew with MiXCR; each CDR3 protein has one entry. Of 450,000 or so distinct CDR3 sequences in the sample, approximately 24% are singletons; the top ten hold over 2.5%. This sample also belongs to another study, concerning T cells expressing NK-cell markers.

Sequenced sample: CD4+ T cells sorted from blood. These receptors were taken from a woman aged 18-35 years in good health.

The chain links TRBV18 to TRBJ2-7; D is possibly TRBD2 (6 bases). The V and J ends lost 0 bases and 5 bases respectively, with 8 bases between them. This CDR3 is 13 amino acids long. Germline lookup yields CDR1 KGHSH and CDR2 LQKENI. CDR3 bases: TGTGCCAGCTCACCACCGGGACTTGACGAGCAGTACTTC. Translating it yields CASSPPGLDEQYF.

This clonotype was observed a single time. CDR3 sequence: CSARDGQGPNTQYF. The CDR3 nucleotides are TGCAGTGCTAGAGATGGACAGGGCCCTAATACGCAGTATTTT. The genes are TRBV20-1 and TRBJ2-3, with 8 bases aligning to TRBD1. The CDR3 totals 14 residues. Trimming took 0 bases from V and 7 from J; bases not matched to a gene: 6. Germline-derived CDR1 and CDR2 are DFQATT and SNEGSKA (reference sequence).

This rearrangement joins TRBV7-2 to TRBJ2-5, with 9 bases aligning to TRBD2. CDR1 is SGHTA, CDR2 FQGNSA, per germline. This CDR3 contains 15 residues. Trimming at V came to 5 bases and at J to 2 bases, leaving 6 bases not matched to a gene. CDR3 protein: CASSPRAGGQETQYF. DNA of the CDR3: TGTGCCAGCAGCCCACGGGCGGGGGGGCAAGAGACCCAGTACTTC.

The gene calls are TRBV6-1 and TRBJ2-6, with TRBD2 as a possible D gene (5 bases). V lost 6 bases to trimming and J lost 0 bases, with 12 bases between them. The CDR3 runs to 16 residues. Germline values: CDR1 MNHNS, CDR2 SASEGT. CDR3 in DNA: TGTGCCAGCAGACGAATTGCGGGCTCTGGGGCCAACGTCCTGACTTTC. Its protein is CASRRIAGSGANVLTF.

This clonotype was seen repeatedly, ten times or more. CDR3 amino acids: CASTKTERTEAFF. Here the CDR3 DNA reads TGTGCCAGCACCAAAACCGAGCGCACTGAAGCTTTCTTT. The V and J genes are TRBV3-1 and TRBJ1-1; D call uncertain. CDR1 is LGHDT, CDR2 YNNKEL, per germline (reference sequence). This CDR3 has 13 amino acids. With 7 bases removed from V and 4 bases from J, the gap between germline ends came to 13 bases.

The chain employs TRBV12-3 or TRBV12-4 and TRBJ1-2; tentatively, D is TRBD1 (5 bases). CDR3 length: 16 amino acids. V lost 1 base and J lost 7, with 19 bases in between. DNA of the CDR3: TGTGCCAGCAGTTTAGATACAGGTCCTGGTATCGCTGGCTACACCTTC. Protein sequence: CASSLDTGPGIAGYTF.

This clonotype was seen only a few times. The chain joins TRBV5-4 to TRBJ2-3, with D tentatively TRBD2 (5 bases). The CDR3 loop spans 14 amino acids. The germline CDR1 and CDR2 sequences are SGHNT and YYREEE (reference sequence). With 10 bases removed from V and 0 bases from J, the gap between germline ends came to 15 bases. The CDR3 loop is CASQSGPSTDTQYF. Here the CDR3 DNA reads TGTGCCTCCCAGAGCGGTCCTAGCACAGATACGCAGTATTTT.

This clonotype was counted between two and nine times. The chain carries TRBV20-1 and TRBJ2-1; 7 nucleotides align to TRBD2. This CDR3 comprises 14 residues. Losses at the gene ends were 6 bases for V and 3 bases for J; bases not matched to a gene: 8. The germline gives CDR1 DFQATT, CDR2 SNEGSKA (reference sequence). This CDR3 is CSATHSGLYNEQFF. In nucleotides, the CDR3 is TGCAGTGCCACACATAGCGGGCTCTACAATGAGCAGTTCTTC.

This clonotype was found a few times. The CDR3 DNA reads TGTGCCAGCAACAAAGACTTCTCCTATGGCTACACCTTC. This translates into CASNKDFSYGYTF. The chain links TRBV6-1 to TRBJ1-2; D unresolved. Deletions cut 7 bases from V and 4 bases from J, with 13 bases between. CDR3 length equals 13 residues. Germline CDR1 MNHNS, CDR2 SASEGT.

This clonotype was observed a handful of times. The V call is TRBV29-1, the J call TRBJ2-5; 9 bases align to TRBD2. Germline CDR1 is SQVTM and CDR2 is ANQGSEA. V lost 6 bases and J lost 3; bases outside the gene matches: 2. The CDR3 contains 12 residues. The CDR3 region is CSVRGGEETQYF. CDR3 nucleotides: TGCAGCGTGCGGGGGGGGGAAGAGACCCAGTACTTC.

The sample holds a few counts of this clonotype. The gene calls are TRBV20-1 and TRBJ1-1; TRBD1 is a possible D gene (5 bases). The CDR3 runs to 13 residues. Trimming stripped 6 bases from V and 1 base from J, with 12 bases between. Looked up from germline, CDR1 is DFQATT and CDR2 is SNEGSKA (reference sequence). CDR3 bases: TGCAGTGCCCTCCGGGGCCCGAACACTGAAGCTTTCTTT. Translation: CSALRGPNTEAFF.

The chain recombines TRBV6-5 with TRBJ1-5; no definite D call. Germline V gene data show CDR1 as MNHEY and CDR2 as SVGAGI. V shed 3 bases and J shed 5 bases, with 11 bases lying between them. The CDR3 sequence is 14 residues long. CDR3 protein: CASSYSPQYQPQHF. Here the CDR3 DNA reads TGTGCCAGCAGTTATTCGCCCCAGTATCAGCCCCAGCATTTT.

The chain combines TRBV20-1 with TRBJ1-2; 9 nucleotides match TRBD1. The CDR3 contains 14 residues. Germline V gene data show CDR1 as DFQATT and CDR2 as SNEGSKA (reference sequence). V lost 5 bases and J lost 5; bases outside the gene matches: 9. The chain's CDR3 is CSAESGQGTYGYTF. The CDR3 nucleotides are TGCAGTGCTGAATCGGGACAGGGAACATATGGCTACACCTTC.

This chain connects TRBV20-1 to TRBJ2-2, with D hard to call. Trimming removed 1 base from V and 2 bases from J, with 8 bases in between. Germline V gene lookup returns CDR1 DFQATT and CDR2 SNEGSKA (reference sequence). This CDR3 spans 14 amino acids. The CDR3 sequence is CSARVSTNTGELFF. CDR3 nucleotides: TGCAGTGCTAGAGTCTCGACCAACACCGGGGAGCTGTTTTTT.